The source of this TCR beta chain is a study of shared clonotypes between healthy human individuals (dated by TCRdb to 2018 to 2021). Notes on the research overall: Three men and a couple of women, aged 18 to 49 years, made up the cohort. For each donor, CD4 naive and CD4 memory were each given three plates, CD8 naive was given two plates, and CD8 memory was given one plate. The study deeply sequenced blood TCR repertoires of five healthy adults to estimate repertoire size and the extent of clonotype sharing between individuals. Different laboratories and diverse techniques were used to prepare libraries and sequence TCR repertoires, to increase sequencing depth and limit assay-specific biases. Leukapheresis yielded between about 0.85 and 10 billion PBMCs per donor. General study outcomes and caveats: Pairwise subsampling indicated that sequencing depth was expected to affect the degree of clonotype sharing among donors. Naive subsets generally had larger estimated clonotype richness than memory subsets did. Clonotypes shared by all four sorted-subset donors showed higher generation probabilities than non-shared clonotypes. Incomplete sequencing was indicated by rarefaction of sorted-subset datasets, despite the large sequencing depth. When four donors were compared, the shared fraction of clonotypes was around 5% for naive CD4, over 3% for naive CD8, more than 2% for memory CD4, and 0.35% to 0.5% for memory CD8. The genetic and exposure-history diversity represented was limited by the small number of donors. Only blood was sampled, and tissue TCR repertoires likely differ from those in blood.

The cysteine opens and the phenylalanine closes a CDR3 of 11 amino acids. The DNA shown is the 33-base CDR3, in frame from base 1. The germline V gene (reference sequence) specifies GTSNPN as CDR1 and SVGIG as CDR2. The V and J ends are trimmed by 2 bases and 8 bases, leaving 9 bases between them. For the CD8 naive samples, CD45RO-negative cells were positively selected for CCR7, yielding a CD45RA+CCR7+ population from which TemRA cells were excluded. The donors were healthy, HIV-negative adults who had no recently reported acute infections or vaccinations. All donors were Caucasian adults living in Nashville, Tennessee, USA. Blood was collected by leukapheresis, and PBMCs were isolated by Ficoll-Histopaque density gradient centrifugation and then cryopreserved in liquid nitrogen vapor phase. Purity and quantity of every magnetically sorted T cell population were checked by analytical flow cytometry. From each sorted fraction, genomic DNA was isolated and quantified by UV absorbance on a Nanodrop 2000c.

Details on this clone: The antigen it binds to is not known. Base quality data are lacking; no much larger clone is found one base away.

Using the deep immunoSEQ assay, TCR CDR3 regions were amplified from genomic DNA by multiplex PCR. Genomic DNA extracted from each cell subset was distributed evenly over all wells of several immunoSEQ 96-well plates, and each plate served as one replicate. Each replicate PCR for sorted subsets received 200 ng genomic DNA, equal to tens of thousands of T cell genomes. Purified libraries were measured with a Qubit 3.0 fluorometer, size-checked on a Bioanalyzer 2100, and measured again with the KAPA Library Quantification kit. A separate single-read 150-cycle Illumina NextSeq 550 flow cell was used to sequence each immunoSEQ 96-well plate. For the original study's pipeline: The immunoSEQ output contained only junctional sequences without quality scores, so filtering could not match that applied to full-length reads. Sequences were annotated with PyIR, a Python wrapper for IgBLAST v1.9, and V/J genes and CDR3 were assigned using IMGT germline references. Reads with weak V/J assignments (E-value above 1e-6), missing CDR3, stop codons, out-of-frame junctions, or ambiguous translated residues were removed. V3J clonotypes were defined by identical inferred V gene, J gene, and CDR3 amino acid sequence. The percentage overlap between two repertoires was calculated by dividing the number of shared unique clonotypes by the size of the smaller repertoire. Three approaches were used to assess repertoire richness: RTK rarefaction, the Chao1 estimator, and Recon v2.1 estimates of unobserved clonotypes. OLGA was used to compute generation probabilities for all TCRbeta clonotypes that the gDNA method yielded from a handful of donors. Entries here come from immuneACCESS through TCRdb and include only in-frame sequences with V and J called. Some clones fail to appear in such tables; in the studies checked, an unresolved V gene covers under half of the shortfall, and the cause of the remainder is unknown. That table furnishes V, J and clone size, whereas the DNA furnished D and trimming. In this sample the table shows 1.5 million to 2.5 million clones, approximately 94% of which occur a single time. 1% to 1.5% of the sample is in the top ten clones.

The chain joins TRBV30 to TRBJ1-2, with a tentative D gene TRBD1 over 6 matching bases. The sample comprised naive CD8+ T cells sorted from blood. Sample cell subset or site, as interpreted from the label and publication: CD45RA+CCR7+. The sequence came from a man younger than 35 in good health. The nucleotide sequence is given as TGTGCCTGGAGTCCAGGGGAAGGCTACACCTTC. This gives the protein CAWSPGEGYTF.